This T cell receptor (beta chain) is drawn from a study of shared clonotypes between healthy human individuals. Study at large: CD4 naive cells filled three plates per donor, CD4 memory three, CD8 naive two and CD8 memory one. Study observations and caveats: Relative to their counterparts shared across all four donors, non-shared clonotypes exhibited diminished generation probabilities.

Selected positively for CCR7 and CD45RO-negative, naive CD8 cells excluded terminally differentiated effector memory CD45RA+ cells. All donors qualified as healthy HIV-negative adults and had experienced no recent acute infections or vaccinations. For each subset, genomic DNA was distributed in equal portions over several immunoSEQ plates. Clones were sequenced by immunoSEQ multiplex PCR, and TCRdb holds only the in-frame ones, with some missing. This repertoire shows about 2 million clones, about 95% found once; its top ten account for 0.85% to 1.2%. Comment on this clone: The antigen remains unidentified.

The CDR3 extends over 15 amino acids. The V gene lost 6 bases and the J gene lost 3 bases, with 18 bases spanning the gap. Germline assignment: CDR1 SGDLS and CDR2 YYNGEE. The sequencing sample was made of naive CD8+ T cells sorted from blood. V and J are TRBV9 and TRBJ2-5; possible D gene TRBD2, 6 bases. The source is a man younger than 35 in good health. The CDR3, as DNA: TGTGCCAGCACCCTAGCGCCAGGTGTGGAAGAGACCCAGTACTTC. This gives the protein CASTLAPGVEETQYF.